The present entry profiles one TCR beta chain with its context. These data originate in a study of memory CD4+ T cells and cytomegalovirus serostatus. Study-level background: Healthy Belgian adult donors included about nine CMV-positive and more than 20 CMV-negative people.

CDR3 length equals 17 residues. Germline lookup yields CDR1 SGHTA and CDR2 FQGNSA. Trimming removed 0 bases at V and 0 bases at J, with 13 bases between. The sort gate was single viable CD3+CD4+CD8-CD45RO+ cells for memory CD4+ T cells. How the authors handled the data: After removing out-of-frame reads, 2 million to 2.5 million distinct TCRbeta sequences remained. Profiling relied on immunoSEQ multiplex PCR, and the TCRdb table lists in-frame clones only, not all of them. V, J and clone size are taken as reported in that table, and D and trimming were inferred from the DNA itself. The sample carries some 29,000 clones, around 74% recorded once.

The V and J genes are TRBV7-2 and TRBJ2-3; the D is unclear. The sample taken for sequencing was memory CD4+ T cells from blood. This clonotype was sampled from an adult in good health and CMV-seronegative. Some clones in this sample may be carry-over from other donors' samples. The CDR3 spells CASSLAGWSDSTDTQYF. In DNA, the CDR3 is TGTGCCAGCAGCTTAGCGGGGTGGTCTGATAGCACAGATACGCAGTATTTT. Variable domain in full (rest from reference TRBV7-2 and TRBJ2-3): GAGVSQSPSNKVTEKGKDVELRCDPISGHTALYWYRQSLGQGLEFLIYFQGNSAPDKSGLPSDRFSAERTGGSVSTLTIQRTQQEDSAVYLCASSLAGWSDSTDTQYFGPGTRLTVL.